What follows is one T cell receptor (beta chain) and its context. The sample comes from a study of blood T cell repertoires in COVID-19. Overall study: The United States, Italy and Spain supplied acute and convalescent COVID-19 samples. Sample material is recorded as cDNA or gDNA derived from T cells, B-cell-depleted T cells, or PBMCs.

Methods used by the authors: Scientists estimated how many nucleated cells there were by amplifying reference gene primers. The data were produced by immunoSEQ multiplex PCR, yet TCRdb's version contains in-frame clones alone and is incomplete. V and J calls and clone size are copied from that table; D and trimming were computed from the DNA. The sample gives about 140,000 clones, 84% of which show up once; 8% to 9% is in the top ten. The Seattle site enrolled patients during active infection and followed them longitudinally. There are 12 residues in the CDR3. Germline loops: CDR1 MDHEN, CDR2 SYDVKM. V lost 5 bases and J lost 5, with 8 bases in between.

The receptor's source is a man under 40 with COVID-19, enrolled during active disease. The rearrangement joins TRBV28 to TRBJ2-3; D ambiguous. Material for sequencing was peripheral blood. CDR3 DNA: TGTGCCAGCAGTGGAGTGGGAGATACGCAGTATTTT. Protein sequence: CASSGVGDTQYF.